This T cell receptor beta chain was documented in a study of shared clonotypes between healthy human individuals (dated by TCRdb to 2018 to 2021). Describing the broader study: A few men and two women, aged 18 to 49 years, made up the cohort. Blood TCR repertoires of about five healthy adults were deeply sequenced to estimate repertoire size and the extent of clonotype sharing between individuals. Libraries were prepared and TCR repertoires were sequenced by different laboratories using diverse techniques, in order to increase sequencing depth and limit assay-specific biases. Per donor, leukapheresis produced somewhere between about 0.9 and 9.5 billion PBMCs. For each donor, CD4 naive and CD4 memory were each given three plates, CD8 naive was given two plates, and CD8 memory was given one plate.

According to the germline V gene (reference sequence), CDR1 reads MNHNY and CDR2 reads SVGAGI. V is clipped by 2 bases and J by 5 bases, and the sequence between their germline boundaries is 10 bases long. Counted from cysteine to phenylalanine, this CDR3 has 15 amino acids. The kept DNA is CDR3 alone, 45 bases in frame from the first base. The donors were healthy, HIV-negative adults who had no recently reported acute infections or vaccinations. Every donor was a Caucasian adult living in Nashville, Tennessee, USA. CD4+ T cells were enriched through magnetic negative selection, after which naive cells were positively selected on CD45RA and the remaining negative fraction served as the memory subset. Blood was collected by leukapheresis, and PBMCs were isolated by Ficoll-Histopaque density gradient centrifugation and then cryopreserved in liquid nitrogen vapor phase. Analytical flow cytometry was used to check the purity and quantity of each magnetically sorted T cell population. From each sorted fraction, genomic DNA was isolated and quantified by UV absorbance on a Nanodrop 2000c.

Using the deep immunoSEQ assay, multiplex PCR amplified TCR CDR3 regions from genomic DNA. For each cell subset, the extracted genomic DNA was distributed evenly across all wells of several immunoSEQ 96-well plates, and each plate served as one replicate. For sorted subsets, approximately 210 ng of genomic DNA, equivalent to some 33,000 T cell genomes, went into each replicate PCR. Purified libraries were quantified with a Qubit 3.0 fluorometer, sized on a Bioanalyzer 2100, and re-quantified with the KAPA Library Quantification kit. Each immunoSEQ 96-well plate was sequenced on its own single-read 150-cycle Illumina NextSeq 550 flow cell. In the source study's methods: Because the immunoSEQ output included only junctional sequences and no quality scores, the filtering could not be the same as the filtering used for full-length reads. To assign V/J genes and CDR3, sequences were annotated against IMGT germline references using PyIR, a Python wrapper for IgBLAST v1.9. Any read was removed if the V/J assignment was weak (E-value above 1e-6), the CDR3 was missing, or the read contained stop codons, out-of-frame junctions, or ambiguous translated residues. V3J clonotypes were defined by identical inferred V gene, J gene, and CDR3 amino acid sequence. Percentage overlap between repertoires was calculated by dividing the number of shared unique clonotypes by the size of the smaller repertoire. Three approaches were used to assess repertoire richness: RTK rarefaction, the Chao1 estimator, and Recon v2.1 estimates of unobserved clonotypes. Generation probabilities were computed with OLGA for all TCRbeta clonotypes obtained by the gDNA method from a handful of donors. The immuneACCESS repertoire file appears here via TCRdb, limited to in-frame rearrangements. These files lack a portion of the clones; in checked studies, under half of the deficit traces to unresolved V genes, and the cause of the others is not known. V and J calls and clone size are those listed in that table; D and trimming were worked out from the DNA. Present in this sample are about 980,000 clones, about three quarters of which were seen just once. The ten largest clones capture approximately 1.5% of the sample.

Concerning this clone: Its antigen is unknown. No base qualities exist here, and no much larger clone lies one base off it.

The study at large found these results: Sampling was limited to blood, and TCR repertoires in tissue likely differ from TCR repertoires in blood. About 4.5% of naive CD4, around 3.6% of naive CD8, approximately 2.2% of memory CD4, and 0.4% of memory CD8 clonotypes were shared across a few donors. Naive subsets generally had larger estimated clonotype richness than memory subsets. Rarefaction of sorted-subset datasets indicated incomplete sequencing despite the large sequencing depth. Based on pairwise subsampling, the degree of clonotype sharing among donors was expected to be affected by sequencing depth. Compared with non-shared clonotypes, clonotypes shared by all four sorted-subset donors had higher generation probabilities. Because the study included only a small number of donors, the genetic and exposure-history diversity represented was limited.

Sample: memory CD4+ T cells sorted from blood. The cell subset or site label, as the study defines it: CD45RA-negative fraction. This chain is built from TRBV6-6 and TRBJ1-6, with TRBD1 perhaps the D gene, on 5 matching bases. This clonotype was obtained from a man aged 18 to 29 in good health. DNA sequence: TGTGCCAGCAGTTACAAGACAGTAGATAATTCACCCCTCCACTTT. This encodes CASSYKTVDNSPLHF.